This T cell receptor beta chain was identified in a study of cytomegalovirus exposure and HLA in healthy donors. This CDR3 contains 13 residues. CDR1 is LNHDA, CDR2 SQIVND, per germline (reference sequence). V trimming: 7 bases; J trimming: 4 bases; junction bases outside the gene matches: 5. PCR was performed using 60 Vbeta and 13 Jbeta primers. Measured with immunoSEQ multiplex PCR; TCRdb has only the in-frame clones, and not every one. The sample includes 100,000 to 150,000 clones, about 74% of them seen just once. The clonotype comes from a male donor in good health and CMV-seronegative. This chain uses TRBV19 with TRBJ1-2; 8 positions match TRBD1. Sequencing was done on a sample of PBMCs. In DNA form, the CDR3 reads TGTGCCAGTACCAGAGGACAGGGCTATGGCTACACCTTC. This encodes CASTRGQGYGYTF.